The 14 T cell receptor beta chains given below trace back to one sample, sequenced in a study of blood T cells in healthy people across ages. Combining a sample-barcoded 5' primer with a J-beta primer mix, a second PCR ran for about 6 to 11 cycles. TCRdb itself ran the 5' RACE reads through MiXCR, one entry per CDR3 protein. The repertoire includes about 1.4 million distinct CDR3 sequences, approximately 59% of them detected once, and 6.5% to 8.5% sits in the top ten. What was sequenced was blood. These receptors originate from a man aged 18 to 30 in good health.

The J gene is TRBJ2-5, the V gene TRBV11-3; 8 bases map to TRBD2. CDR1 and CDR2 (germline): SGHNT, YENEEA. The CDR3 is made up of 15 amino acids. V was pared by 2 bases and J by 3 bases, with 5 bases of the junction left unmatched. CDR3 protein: CASSLMGLGEETQYF. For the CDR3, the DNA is TGTGCCAGCAGCTTAATGGGACTAGGGGAAGAGACCCAGTACTTC.

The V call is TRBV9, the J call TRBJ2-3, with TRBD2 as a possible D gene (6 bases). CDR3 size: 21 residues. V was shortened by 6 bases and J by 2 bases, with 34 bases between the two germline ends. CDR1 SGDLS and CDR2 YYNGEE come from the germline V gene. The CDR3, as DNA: TGTGCCAGCACCCTGTGGGGCAGCTCATCACCGGGACTTGGGACCACAGATACGCAGTATTTT. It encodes CASTLWGSSSPGLGTTDTQYF. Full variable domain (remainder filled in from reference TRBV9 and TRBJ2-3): DSGVTQTPKHLITATGQRVTLRCSPRSGDLSVYWYQQSLDQGLQFLIQYYNGEERAKGNILERFSAQQFPDLHSELNLSSLELGDSALYFCASTLWGSSSPGLGTTDTQYFGPGTRLTVL.

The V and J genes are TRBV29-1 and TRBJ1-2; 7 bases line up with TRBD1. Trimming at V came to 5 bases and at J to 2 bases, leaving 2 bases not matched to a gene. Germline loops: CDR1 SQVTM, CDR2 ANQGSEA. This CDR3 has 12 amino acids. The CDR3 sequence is CSVWDRNYGYTF. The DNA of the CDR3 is TGCAGCGTTTGGGACAGAAACTATGGCTACACCTTC.

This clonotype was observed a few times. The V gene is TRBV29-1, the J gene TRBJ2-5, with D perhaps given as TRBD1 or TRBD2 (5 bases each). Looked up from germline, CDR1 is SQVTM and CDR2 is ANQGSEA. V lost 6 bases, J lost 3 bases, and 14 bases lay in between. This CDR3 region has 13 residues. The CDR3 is CSVTEGTKETQYF. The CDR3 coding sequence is TGCAGCGTAACAGAGGGGACGAAAGAGACCCAGTACTTC.

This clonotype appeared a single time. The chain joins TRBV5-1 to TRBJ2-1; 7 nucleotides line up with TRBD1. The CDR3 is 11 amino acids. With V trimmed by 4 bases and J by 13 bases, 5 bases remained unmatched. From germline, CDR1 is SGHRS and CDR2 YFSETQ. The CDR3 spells CASSPGQVQFF. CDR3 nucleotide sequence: TGCGCCAGCAGCCCCGGACAGGTACAGTTCTTC.

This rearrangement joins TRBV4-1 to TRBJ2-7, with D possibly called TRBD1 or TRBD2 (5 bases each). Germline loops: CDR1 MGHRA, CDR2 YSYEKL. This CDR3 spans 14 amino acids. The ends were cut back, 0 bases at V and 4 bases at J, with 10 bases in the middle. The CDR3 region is CASSQEAEGYEQYF. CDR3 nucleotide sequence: TGCGCCAGCAGCCAAGAAGCCGAGGGGTACGAGCAGTACTTC.

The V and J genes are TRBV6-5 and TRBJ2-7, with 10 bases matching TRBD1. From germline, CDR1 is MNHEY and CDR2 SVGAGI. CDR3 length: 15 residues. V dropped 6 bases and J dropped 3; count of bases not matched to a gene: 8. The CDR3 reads CASRIPGQGYYEQYF. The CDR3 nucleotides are TGTGCCAGCAGGATCCCGGGACAGGGGTACTACGAGCAGTACTTC.

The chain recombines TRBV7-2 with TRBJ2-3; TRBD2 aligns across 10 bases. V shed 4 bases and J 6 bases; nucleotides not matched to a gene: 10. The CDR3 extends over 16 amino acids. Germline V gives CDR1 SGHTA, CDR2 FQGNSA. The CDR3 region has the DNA TGTGCCAGCAGCTCTATGCCGGGACTAGCGCGTGATACGCAGTATTTT. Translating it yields CASSSMPGLARDTQYF.

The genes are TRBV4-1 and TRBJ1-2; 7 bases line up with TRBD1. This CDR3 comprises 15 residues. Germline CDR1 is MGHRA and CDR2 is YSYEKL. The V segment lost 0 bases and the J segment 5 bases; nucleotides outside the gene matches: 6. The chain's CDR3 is CASSQDTGAGYGYTF. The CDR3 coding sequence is TGCGCCAGCAGCCAAGATACAGGGGCAGGGTATGGCTACACCTTC.

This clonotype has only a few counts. Written as DNA, the CDR3 is TGTGCCAGCAGTTCGGACAGGGGAAACGAGCAGTACTTC. Encoded protein: CASSSDRGNEQYF. The chain uses TRBV6-5 and TRBJ2-7; the match to TRBD1 covers 9 bases. V trimming: 4 bases; J trimming: 5 bases; junction bases outside the gene matches: 3. Germline CDR1 is MNHEY and CDR2 is SVGAGI. The CDR3 runs 13 residues.

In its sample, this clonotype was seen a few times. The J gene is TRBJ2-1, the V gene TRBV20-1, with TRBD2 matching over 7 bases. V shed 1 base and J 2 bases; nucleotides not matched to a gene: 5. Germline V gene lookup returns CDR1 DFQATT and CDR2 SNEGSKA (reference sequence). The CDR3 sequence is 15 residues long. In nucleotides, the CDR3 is TGCAGTGCTAGAGTTACCGGGACTACCTACAATGAGCAGTTCTTC. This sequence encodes CSARVTGTTYNEQFF.

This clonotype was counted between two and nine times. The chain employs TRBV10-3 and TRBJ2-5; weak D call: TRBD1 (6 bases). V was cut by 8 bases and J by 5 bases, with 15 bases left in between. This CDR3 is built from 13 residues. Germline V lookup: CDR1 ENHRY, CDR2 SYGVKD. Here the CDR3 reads CAIGAGAQETQYF. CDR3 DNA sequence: TGTGCCATCGGGGCAGGGGCTCAGGAGACCCAGTACTTC.

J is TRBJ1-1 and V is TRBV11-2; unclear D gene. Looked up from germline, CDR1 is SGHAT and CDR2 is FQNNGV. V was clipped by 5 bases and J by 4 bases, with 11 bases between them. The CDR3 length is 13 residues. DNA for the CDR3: TGTGCCAGCAGCGCGGTGTGGGGCACTGAAGCTTTCTTT. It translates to CASSAVWGTEAFF.

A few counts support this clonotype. The CDR3 region is CASSGAAYNEQFF. In DNA, the CDR3 is TGTGCCAGCAGTGGGGCTGCTTACAATGAGCAGTTCTTC. V gene TRBV28 combines with J gene TRBJ2-1, with TRBD1 as a possible D gene (5 bases). Germline loops: CDR1 MDHEN, CDR2 SYDVKM. The CDR3 sequence is 13 residues long. V was shortened by 5 bases and J by 4 bases, with 9 bases between the two germline ends.